Following are 13 T cell receptor beta chains from one sample sequenced in a study of blood T cell repertoires in COVID-19. Some clones are missing from TCRdb's copy, which holds only in-frame ones; the method was immunoSEQ multiplex PCR. This table has about 68,000 clones, about 88% appearing once. Material: peripheral blood. Every receptor here comes from a man older than 75 with COVID-19, enrolled during active disease.

J is TRBJ1-1 and V is TRBV19; a weak D match, TRBD1 (6 bases). The CDR3 extends over 15 amino acids. Germline CDR1 and CDR2: LNHDA and SQIVND (reference sequence). V was cut by 10 bases and J by 2 bases, with 20 bases left in between. The CDR3 is CATSPGARLNTEAFF. The DNA for the CDR3 is TGTGCCACCAGCCCAGGGGCCCGCCTCAACACTGAAGCTTTCTTT. The complete variable domain, with remaining parts taken from reference TRBV19 and TRBJ1-1, reads DGGITQSPKYLFRKEGQNVTLSCEQNLNHDAMYWYRQDPGQGLRLIYYSQIVNDFQKGDIAEGYSVSREKKESFPLTVTSAQKNPTAFYLCATSPGARLNTEAFFGQGTRLTVV.

The chain links TRBV28 to TRBJ1-4; TRBD1 matches 8 bases. V shed 1 base and J 3 bases; nucleotides not matched to a gene: 4. Germline lookup yields CDR1 MDHEN and CDR2 SYDVKM. The length of the CDR3 is 16 residues. CDR3 loop: CASSLSGQGANEKLFF. In nucleotides, the CDR3 is TGTGCCAGCAGTTTATCTGGACAGGGAGCTAATGAAAAACTGTTTTTT. The variable domain in full, completed from reference TRBV28 and TRBJ1-4, reads DVKVTQSSRYLVKRTGEKVFLECVQDMDHENMFWYRQDPGLGLRLIYFSYDVKMKEKGDIPEGYSVSREKKERFSLILESASTNQTSMYLCASSLSGQGANEKLFFGSGTQLSVL.

In its sample, this clone was seen a few times. The rearrangement links TRBV2 to TRBJ1-2; D gene uncertain. V was clipped by 7 bases and J by 8 bases, with 14 bases between them. The germline V gene has CDR1 SNHLY and CDR2 FYNNEI. This CDR3 comprises 12 residues. This CDR3 reads CASNGREGGYTF. CDR3 bases: TGTGCCAGCAACGGTCGGGAGGGCGGCTACACCTTC.

J is TRBJ1-3 and V is TRBV28; D is uncertain. In germline, CDR1 is MDHEN, CDR2 SYDVKM. The CDR3 runs to 15 residues. V was shortened by 5 bases and J by 0 bases, with 11 bases between the two germline ends. As DNA, the CDR3 is TGTGCCAGCAGTCCCACGGGGAGCTCTGGAAACACCATATATTTT. Its translation is CASSPTGSSGNTIYF.

The chain links TRBV11-2 to TRBJ2-4; 10 positions match TRBD1. Trimming at V came to 4 bases and at J to 0 bases, leaving 6 bases not matched to a gene. Germline CDR1 SGHAT, CDR2 FQNNGV. The CDR3 contains 17 residues. The CDR3, as DNA: TGTGCCAGCAGCTCCACGACAGGGGGCACAGCCAAAAACATTCAGTACTTC. Protein: CASSSTTGGTAKNIQYF.

The CDR3 coding sequence is TGTGCCAGCAGCTTACAGGGAGGATCCACCTACAATGAGCAGTTCTTC. Protein: CASSLQGGSTYNEQFF. The gene calls are TRBV7-3 and TRBJ2-1, with D possibly matching TRBD2 (6 bases). CDR3 length: 16 residues. Trimming stripped 2 bases from V and 2 bases from J, with 13 bases between. The germline gives CDR1 SGHTA, CDR2 FQGTGA.

This chain connects TRBV5-4 to TRBJ2-1; no clear D gene. The CDR3 contains 15 residues. V dropped 0 bases and J dropped 5 bases, with 12 bases sitting between them. Germline V gene sequence: CDR1 SGHNT, CDR2 YYREEE (reference sequence). Here the CDR3 DNA reads TGTGCCAGCAGCTTGGGGGCCGCCCGGAACAATGAGCAGTTCTTC. This encodes CASSLGAARNNEQFF.

The chain is built from TRBV7-3 and TRBJ2-5; 9 positions agree with TRBD2. V gave up 5 bases and J gave up 4 bases; unmatched junction bases: 11. The CDR3 runs to 16 residues. CDR1 is SGHTA, CDR2 FQGTGA, per germline. The CDR3: CASSPLAGGSGETQYF. The CDR3, as DNA: TGTGCCAGCAGCCCCTTGGCGGGGGGGTCGGGAGAGACCCAGTACTTC.

This clone was counted only a few times. The V call is TRBV9, the J call TRBJ1-6, with D tentatively TRBD1 (5 bases). CDR3 length: 15 amino acids. Germline V gene data show CDR1 as SGDLS and CDR2 as YYNGEE. Trimming cost V 0 bases and J 5 bases, with 9 bases left between them. The CDR3 is CASSVDGGDNSPLHF. Here the CDR3 DNA reads TGTGCCAGCAGCGTAGATGGAGGGGATAATTCACCCCTCCACTTT.

This chain connects TRBV6-5 to TRBJ1-5; the D gene is possibly TRBD1 (5 bases). CDR1 is MNHEY and CDR2 is SVGAGI in the germline V gene. The length of the CDR3 is 15 residues. The CDR3 nucleotides are TGTGGGGCCGGAGACAGAACTTATAGCAATCAGCCCCAGCATTTT. It encodes CGAGDRTYSNQPQHF.

The rearrangement links TRBV18 to TRBJ2-1; D not certain. Trimming stripped 6 bases from V and 3 bases from J, with 15 bases between. The CDR3 consists of 15 residues. Germline CDR1 and CDR2: KGHSH and LQKENI. The CDR3 protein is CASSPNYGGYNEQFF. As DNA, the CDR3 is TGTGCCAGCTCGCCAAACTACGGCGGCTACAATGAGCAGTTCTTC.

The rearrangement uses TRBV9 and TRBJ1-2; perhaps TRBD1 as D (6 bases). Germline V gene lookup returns CDR1 SGDLS and CDR2 YYNGEE. With 3 bases removed from V and 3 bases from J, the gap between germline ends came to 18 bases. This CDR3 spans 16 amino acids. The CDR3 DNA reads as TGTGCCAGCAGCGCTTACCAGGGGTCCGGTGACTATGGCTACACCTTC. The encoded protein is CASSAYQGSGDYGYTF.

This chain uses TRBV15 with TRBJ2-1; 9 nucleotides align to TRBD2. Germline V lookup: CDR1 LNHNV, CDR2 YYDKDF (reference sequence). The ends lost 0 bases at V and 14 bases at J; junction bases unmatched: 8. This CDR3 has 14 amino acids. The CDR3 DNA is TGTGCCACCAGCAGAGAAAATGGCCTAGCGGGGAAGTTCTTC. It translates to CATSRENGLAGKFF.